This TCR beta chain was sequenced during a study of T cell repertoires in cytomegalovirus infection. MiXCR was run by TCRdb on the reads, yielding one entry per CDR3 protein. The sample contains around 310,000 distinct CDR3 sequences, 15% to 20% of which appear only once. This receptor was taken from a human donor in good health (CMV status not recorded). Some clones in this sample may be carry-over from other donors' samples. Sequenced: PBMCs.

CDR3 region: CSAFLQGQGSDEQYF. In DNA form, the CDR3 reads TGCAGTGCGTTTCTCCAGGGACAGGGTAGTGACGAGCAGTACTTC. The chain employs TRBV20-1 and TRBJ2-7, with 9 bases fitting TRBD1. CDR3 length: 15 amino acids. The ends lost 6 bases at V and 5 bases at J; junction bases unmatched: 14. The germline gives CDR1 DFQATT, CDR2 SNEGSKA (reference sequence).